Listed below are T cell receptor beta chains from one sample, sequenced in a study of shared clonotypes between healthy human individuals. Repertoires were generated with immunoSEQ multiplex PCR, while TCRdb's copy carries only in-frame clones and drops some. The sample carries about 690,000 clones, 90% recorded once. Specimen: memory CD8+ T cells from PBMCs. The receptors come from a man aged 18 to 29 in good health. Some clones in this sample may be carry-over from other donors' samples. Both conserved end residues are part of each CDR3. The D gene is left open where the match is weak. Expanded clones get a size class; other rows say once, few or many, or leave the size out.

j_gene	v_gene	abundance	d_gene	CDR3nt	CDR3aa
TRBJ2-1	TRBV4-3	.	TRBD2	TGCGCCAGCAGCCAAGGGCCCCCCGGGACTAGCTTCAATGAGCAGTTCTTC	CASSQGPPGTSFNEQFF
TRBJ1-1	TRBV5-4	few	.	TGTGCCAGCAGCTTTTCAGGCACTGAAGCTTTCTTT	CASSFSGTEAFF
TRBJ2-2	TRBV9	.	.	TGTGCCAGCAGCGTAGCCGGTACAGGACGGCCCGGGGAGCTGTTTTTT	CASSVAGTGRPGELFF
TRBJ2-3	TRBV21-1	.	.	TGTGCCATCCTGACCGACGGCCCCGGGACAGATACGCAGTATTTT	CAILTDGPGTDTQYF
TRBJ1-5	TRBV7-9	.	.	TGTGCCAGCAGCTTAGCCCCCCAAGGGGGCAATCAGCCCCAGCATTTT	CASSLAPQGGNQPQHF
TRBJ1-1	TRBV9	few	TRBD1	TGTGCCAGCAGAGCGGGACAGGGGACCGAAGCTTTCTTT	CASRAGQGTEAFF
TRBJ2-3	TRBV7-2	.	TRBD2	TGTGCCAGCAGCCCCTTCGAGCGGGAGGCAGATACGCAGTATTTT	CASSPFEREADTQYF
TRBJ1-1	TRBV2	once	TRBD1	TGTGCCAGCAGTGATTCGAAAGAAAGGGTCCGAACAGGGGGCACTGAAGCTTTCTTT	CASSDSKERVRTGGTEAFF
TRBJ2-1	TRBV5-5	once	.	TGTGCCAGCAGCTTGTTAGTCAACAATCTGAATGAGCAGTTCTTC	CASSLLVNNLNEQFF
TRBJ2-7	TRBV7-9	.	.	TGTGCCAGCAGCTACCCCGACCCCGGGGAGCAGTACTTC	CASSYPDPGEQYF